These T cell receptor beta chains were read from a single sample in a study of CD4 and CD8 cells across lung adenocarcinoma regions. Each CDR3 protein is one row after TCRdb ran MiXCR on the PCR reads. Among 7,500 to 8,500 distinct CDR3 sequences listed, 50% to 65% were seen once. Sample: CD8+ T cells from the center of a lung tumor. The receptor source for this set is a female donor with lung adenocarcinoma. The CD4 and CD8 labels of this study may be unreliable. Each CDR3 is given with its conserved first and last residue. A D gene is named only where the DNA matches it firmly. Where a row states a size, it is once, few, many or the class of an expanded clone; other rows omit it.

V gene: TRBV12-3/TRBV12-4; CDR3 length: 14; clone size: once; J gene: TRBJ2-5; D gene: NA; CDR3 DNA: TGTGCGGGGCTCGGGGGCGGGGCCCGAGAGACCCAGTATTTC; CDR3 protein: CAGLGGGARETQYF
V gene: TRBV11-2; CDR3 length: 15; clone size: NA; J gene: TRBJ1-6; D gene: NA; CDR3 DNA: TGTGCCAGCACCGAACAGAGCTCCTATAATTCACCCCTCCACTTT; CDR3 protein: CASTEQSSYNSPLHF
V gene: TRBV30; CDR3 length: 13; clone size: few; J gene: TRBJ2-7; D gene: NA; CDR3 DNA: TGTGCCTGGAATCAGGGGTTCTCCTACGAGCAGTACTTC; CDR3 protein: CAWNQGFSYEQYF
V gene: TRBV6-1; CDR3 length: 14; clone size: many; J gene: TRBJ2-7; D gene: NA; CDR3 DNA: TGTGCCAGCAGTGAAGACTGGGTGGGGGGCGAGCAGTACTTC; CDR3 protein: CASSEDWVGGEQYF
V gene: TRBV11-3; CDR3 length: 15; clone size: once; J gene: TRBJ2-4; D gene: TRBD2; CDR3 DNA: TGTGCCAGCAGCTCGGGACTAGCAGCCACAAATACGCAGTACTTC; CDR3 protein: CASSSGLAATNTQYF
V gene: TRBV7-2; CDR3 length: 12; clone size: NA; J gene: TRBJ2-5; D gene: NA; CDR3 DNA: TGTGCCAGCAGCTTAGCTTCAGAGACCCAGTACTTC; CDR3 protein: CASSLASETQYF
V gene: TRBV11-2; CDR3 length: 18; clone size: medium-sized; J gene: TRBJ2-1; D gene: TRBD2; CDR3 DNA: TGTGCCAGCAGCTTAAGGCCGACGACTAGCGGGGGGGCCAATGAGCAGTTCTTC; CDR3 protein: CASSLRPTTSGGANEQFF
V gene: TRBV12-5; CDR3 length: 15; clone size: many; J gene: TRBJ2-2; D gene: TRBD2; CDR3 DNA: TGTGCTAGTGGGGGGGGACTAGCGGACACCGGGGAGCTGTTTTTT; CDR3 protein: CASGGGLADTGELFF
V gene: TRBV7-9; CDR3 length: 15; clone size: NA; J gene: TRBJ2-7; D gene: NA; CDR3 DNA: TGTGCCAGCGGCTCGGGGAGCGGTTCCACAGATACGCAGTACTTC; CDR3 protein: CASGSGSGSTDTQYF
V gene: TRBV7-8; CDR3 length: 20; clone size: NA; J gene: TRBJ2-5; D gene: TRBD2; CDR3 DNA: TGTGCCAGCAGCCCTTTCCCCCCGGGACTAGCGGGAGCGGCGGGAGAGACCCAGTACTTC; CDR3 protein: CASSPFPPGLAGAAGETQYF
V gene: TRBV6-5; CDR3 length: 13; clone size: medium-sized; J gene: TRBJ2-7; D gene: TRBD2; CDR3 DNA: TGTGCCAGCATCGGCGGGAGTTGGTACGAGCAGTACTTC; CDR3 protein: CASIGGSWYEQYF
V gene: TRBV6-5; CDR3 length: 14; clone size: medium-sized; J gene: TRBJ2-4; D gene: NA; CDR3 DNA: TGTGCCAGCAGTAGACGGGACCTCTTAGCCATTCAGTACTTC; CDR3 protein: CASSRRDLLAIQYF
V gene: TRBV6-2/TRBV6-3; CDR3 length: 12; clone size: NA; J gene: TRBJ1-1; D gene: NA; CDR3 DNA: TGTGCCAGCAGTTATGGAGGGCTTGAGGAGTTCTTT; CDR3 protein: CASSYGGLEEFF
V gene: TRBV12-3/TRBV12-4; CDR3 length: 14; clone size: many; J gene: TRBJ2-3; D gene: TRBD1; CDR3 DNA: TGTGCCAGCAGTCTTCAGGGGGGCACAGATACGCAGTATTTT; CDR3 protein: CASSLQGGTDTQYF
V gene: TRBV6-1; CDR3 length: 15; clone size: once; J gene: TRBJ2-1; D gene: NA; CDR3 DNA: TGTGCCAGCAGCCTCGGGGGCGGGAACTACAATGAGCAGTTCTTC; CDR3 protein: CASSLGGGNYNEQFF
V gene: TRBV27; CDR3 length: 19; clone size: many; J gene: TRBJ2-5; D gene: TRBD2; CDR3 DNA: TGTGCCAGCAGTTTAAGAGGAGGGGACGGACTAGTATTACAAGAGACCCAGTACTTC; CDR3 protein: CASSLRGGDGLVLQETQYF
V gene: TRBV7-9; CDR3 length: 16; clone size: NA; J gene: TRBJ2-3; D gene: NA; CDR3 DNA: TGTGCCAGCGGGGGGTCTGGGGGGCGCCACACAGAGACGCAGTATTTT; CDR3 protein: CASGGSGGRHTETQYF
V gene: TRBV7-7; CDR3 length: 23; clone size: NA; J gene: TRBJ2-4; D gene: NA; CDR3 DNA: TGTGCTAGCAGCTTGGCCTCGAGAAGGACCGGGGCGGGCCTGTCTCTAGCCAAAGAGATCCAGTACTTC; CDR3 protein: CASSLASRRTGAGLSLAKEIQYF
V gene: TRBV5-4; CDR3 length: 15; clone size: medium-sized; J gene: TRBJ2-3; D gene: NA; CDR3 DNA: TGTGCCAGCAGCAACCGGGACGGTTACACAGATACGCAGTATTTT; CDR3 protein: CASSNRDGYTDTQYF
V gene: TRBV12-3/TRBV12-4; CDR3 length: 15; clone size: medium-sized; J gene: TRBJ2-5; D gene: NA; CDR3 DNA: TGTGCCAGCAGTCTACCCGGGACCGAAGGGGAGACCCAGTACTTC; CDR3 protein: CASSLPGTEGETQYF
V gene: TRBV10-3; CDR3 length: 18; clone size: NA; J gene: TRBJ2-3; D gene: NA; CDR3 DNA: TGTGCGGGCACCGGTGCGGGGCCTAGGGGGCGGGGGCCAGAGACCCAGTATTTC; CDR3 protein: CAGTGAGPRGRGPETQYF
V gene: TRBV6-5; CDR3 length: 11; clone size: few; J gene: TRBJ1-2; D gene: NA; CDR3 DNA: TGTGCCAGCAGTTCCCTCACTGGCTACACCTTC; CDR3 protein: CASSSLTGYTF
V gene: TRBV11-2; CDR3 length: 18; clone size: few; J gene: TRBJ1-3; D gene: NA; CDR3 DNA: TGTGCCAGCAGCTTAGATGGATGGCCAGGGGCCTCTGGAAACACCATATATTTT; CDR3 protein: CASSLDGWPGASGNTIYF
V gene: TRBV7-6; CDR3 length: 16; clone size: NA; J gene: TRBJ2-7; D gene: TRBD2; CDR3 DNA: TGTGCCAGCAGCTTAGTGGGTAGCGGGAGCTCCTACGAGCAGTACTTC; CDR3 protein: CASSLVGSGSSYEQYF
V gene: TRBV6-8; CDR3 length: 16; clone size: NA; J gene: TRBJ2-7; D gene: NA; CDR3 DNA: TGTGCCAGCAGGGGCTTCGGGGGGCGTGACCCAGGGACGCAGTACTTC; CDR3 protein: CASRGFGGRDPGTQYF
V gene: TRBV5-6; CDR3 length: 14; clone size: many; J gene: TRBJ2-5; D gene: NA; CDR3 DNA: TGTGCCAGCAGCTTGTGGAGTATCGGAGCGACCCAGTACTTC; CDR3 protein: CASSLWSIGATQYF
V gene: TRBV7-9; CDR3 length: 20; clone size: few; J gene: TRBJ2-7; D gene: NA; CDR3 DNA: TGTGCCAGCAGCAGCCGATTGGACCAGGGCCAGGGCCATCTAAACTACGAGCAGTACTTC; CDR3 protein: CASSSRLDQGQGHLNYEQYF
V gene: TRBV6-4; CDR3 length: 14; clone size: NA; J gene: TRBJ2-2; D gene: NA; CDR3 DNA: TGTGCCAGCAGTGACGCGGTGGGCACCGAGGAGCAGTTTTTT; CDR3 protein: CASSDAVGTEEQFF
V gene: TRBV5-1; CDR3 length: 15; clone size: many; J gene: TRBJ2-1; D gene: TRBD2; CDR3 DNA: TGCGCCAGCAGCTTGGGGCAGGCAGCGGGGAATGAGCAGTTCTTC; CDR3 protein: CASSLGQAAGNEQFF